This T cell receptor (beta chain) was recorded in a study of OX40 agonist ivuxolimab in advanced cancers. CDR1 is KGHSH and CDR2 is LQKENI in the germline V gene. The CDR3 length is 16 residues. The V end lost 4 bases, the J end lost 7 bases, and 19 bases lay between the germline ends. This table comes from immunoSEQ multiplex PCR, and its TCRdb copy is limited to in-frame clones, with some not included. The table records more than 65,000 clones, around nine tenths of them present only once. This sequence was found in an adult with an advanced solid tumor such as melanoma, head and neck, liver or kidney cancer. The sample consisted of CD4+ or CD8+ T cells sorted from blood, taken in a trial of the OX40 agonist ivuxolimab. The chain recombines TRBV18 with TRBJ1-4; maybe TRBD1 (5 bases). This CDR3 is CASSRTTGREGEKLFF. CDR3 DNA: TGTGCCAGCTCACGAACGACGGGCAGGGAAGGTGAAAAACTGTTTTTT.